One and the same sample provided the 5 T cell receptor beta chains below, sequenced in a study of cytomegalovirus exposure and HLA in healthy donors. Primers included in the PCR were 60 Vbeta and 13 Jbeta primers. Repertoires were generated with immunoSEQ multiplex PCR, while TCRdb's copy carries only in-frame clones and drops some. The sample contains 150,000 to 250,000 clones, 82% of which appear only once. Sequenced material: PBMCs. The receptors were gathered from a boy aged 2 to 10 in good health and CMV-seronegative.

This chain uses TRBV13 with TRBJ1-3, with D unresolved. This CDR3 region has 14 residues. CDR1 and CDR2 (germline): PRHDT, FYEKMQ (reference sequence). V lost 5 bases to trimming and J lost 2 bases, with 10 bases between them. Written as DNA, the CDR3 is TGTGCCAGCAGCCCCCCCTCCGCTGGAAACACCATATATTTT. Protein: CASSPPSAGNTIYF.

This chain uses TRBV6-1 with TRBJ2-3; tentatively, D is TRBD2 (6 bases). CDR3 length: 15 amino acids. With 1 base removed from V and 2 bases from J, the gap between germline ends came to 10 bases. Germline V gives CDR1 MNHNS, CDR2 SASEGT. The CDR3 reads CASSEGGITTDTQYF. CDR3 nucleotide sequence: TGTGCCAGCAGTGAAGGCGGGATCACCACAGATACGCAGTATTTT.

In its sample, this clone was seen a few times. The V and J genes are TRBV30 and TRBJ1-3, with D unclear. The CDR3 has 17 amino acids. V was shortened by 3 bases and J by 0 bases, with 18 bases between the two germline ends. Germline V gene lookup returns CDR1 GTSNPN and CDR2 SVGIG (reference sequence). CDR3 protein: CAWSYRGRAFSGNTIYF. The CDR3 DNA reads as TGTGCCTGGAGCTACCGGGGTAGAGCATTCTCTGGAAACACCATATATTTT.

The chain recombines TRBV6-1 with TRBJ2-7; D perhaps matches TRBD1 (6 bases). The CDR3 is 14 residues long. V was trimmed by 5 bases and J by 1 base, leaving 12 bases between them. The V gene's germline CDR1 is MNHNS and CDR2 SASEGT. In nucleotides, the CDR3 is TGTGCCAGCAGTAGGTACAGGGCTTCCTACGAGCAGTACTTC. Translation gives CASSRYRASYEQYF.

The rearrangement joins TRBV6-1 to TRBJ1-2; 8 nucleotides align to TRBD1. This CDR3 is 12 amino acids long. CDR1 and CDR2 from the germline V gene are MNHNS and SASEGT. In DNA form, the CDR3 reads TGTCGTACAGGGGGTGTGAACTATGGCTACACCTTC. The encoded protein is CRTGGVNYGYTF.